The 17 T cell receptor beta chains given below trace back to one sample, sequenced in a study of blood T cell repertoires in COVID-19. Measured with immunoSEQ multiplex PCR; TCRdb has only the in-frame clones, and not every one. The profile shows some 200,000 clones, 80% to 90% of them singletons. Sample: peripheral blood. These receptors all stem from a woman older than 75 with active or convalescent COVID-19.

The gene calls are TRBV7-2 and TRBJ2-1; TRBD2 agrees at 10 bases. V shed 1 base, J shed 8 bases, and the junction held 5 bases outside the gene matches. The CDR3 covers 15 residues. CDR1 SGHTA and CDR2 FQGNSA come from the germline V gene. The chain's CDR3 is CASSLGLAGVDEQFF. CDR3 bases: TGTGCCAGCAGCTTAGGGCTAGCGGGAGTCGATGAGCAGTTCTTC.

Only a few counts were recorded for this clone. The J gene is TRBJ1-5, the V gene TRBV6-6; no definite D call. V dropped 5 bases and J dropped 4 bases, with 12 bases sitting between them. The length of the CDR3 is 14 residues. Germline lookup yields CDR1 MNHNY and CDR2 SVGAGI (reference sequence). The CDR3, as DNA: TGTGCCAGCAGTGCCGAGGGTTGGAATCAGCCCCAGCATTTT. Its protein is CASSAEGWNQPQHF.

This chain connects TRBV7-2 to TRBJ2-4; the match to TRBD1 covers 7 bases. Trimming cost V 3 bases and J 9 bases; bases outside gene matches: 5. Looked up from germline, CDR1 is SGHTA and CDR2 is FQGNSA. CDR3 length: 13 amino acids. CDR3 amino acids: CASSLDRPGIQYF. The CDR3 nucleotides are TGTGCCAGCAGCTTGGACAGGCCGGGCATTCAGTACTTC.

CDR3: CASSGNSGREETQYF. The CDR3 DNA sequence: TGTGCCAGCAGTGGGAATAGCGGGAGAGAAGAGACCCAGTACTTC. The chain couples TRBV2 to TRBJ2-5, with 9 bases identical to TRBD2. The V segment lost 4 bases and the J segment 3 bases; nucleotides outside the gene matches: 6. CDR1 is SNHLY, CDR2 FYNNEI, per germline. The CDR3 is 15 residues long.

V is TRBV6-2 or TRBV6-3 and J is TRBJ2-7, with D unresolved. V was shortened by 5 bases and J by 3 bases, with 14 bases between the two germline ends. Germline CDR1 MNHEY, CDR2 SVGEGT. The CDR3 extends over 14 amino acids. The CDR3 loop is CASSTRVSFYEQYF. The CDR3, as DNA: TGTGCCAGCAGTACCCGGGTTTCTTTCTACGAGCAGTACTTC.

For the CDR3, the DNA is TGTGCCAGCAGCGTAGGACATGCTAGCGGGACCGGTGAGCAGTTCTTC. It is translated as CASSVGHASGTGEQFF. The gene calls are TRBV9 and TRBJ2-1, with TRBD2 matching over 9 bases. This CDR3 spans 16 amino acids. CDR1 SGDLS and CDR2 YYNGEE come from the germline V gene. The trim removed 0 bases at V and 9 bases at J, leaving 10 bases unmatched. Complete variable domain (other parts from reference TRBV9 and TRBJ2-1): DSGVTQTPKHLITATGQRVTLRCSPRSGDLSVYWYQQSLDQGLQFLIQYYNGEERAKGNILERFSAQQFPDLHSELNLSSLELGDSALYFCASSVGHASGTGEQFFGPGTRLTVL.

This CDR3 reads CASSIGDGYTF. DNA of the CDR3: TGTGCCAGTAGTATCGGGGATGGCTACACCTTC. The rearrangement links TRBV19 to TRBJ1-2; D remains unclear. Germline assignment: CDR1 LNHDA and CDR2 SQIVND (reference sequence). The CDR3 totals 11 residues. Trimming stripped 3 bases from V and 6 bases from J, with 5 bases between. The full variable domain, its missing parts supplied by reference TRBV19 and TRBJ1-2, is DGGITQSPKYLFRKEGQNVTLSCEQNLNHDAMYWYRQDPGQGLRLIYYSQIVNDFQKGDIAEGYSVSREKKESFPLTVTSAQKNPTAFYLCASSIGDGYTFGSGTRLTVV.

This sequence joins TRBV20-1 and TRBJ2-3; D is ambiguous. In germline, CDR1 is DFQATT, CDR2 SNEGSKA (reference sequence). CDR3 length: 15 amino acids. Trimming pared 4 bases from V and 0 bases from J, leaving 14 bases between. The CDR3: CSAIDRGPSTDTQYF. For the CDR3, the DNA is TGCAGTGCTATTGACCGAGGCCCGAGCACAGATACGCAGTATTTT.

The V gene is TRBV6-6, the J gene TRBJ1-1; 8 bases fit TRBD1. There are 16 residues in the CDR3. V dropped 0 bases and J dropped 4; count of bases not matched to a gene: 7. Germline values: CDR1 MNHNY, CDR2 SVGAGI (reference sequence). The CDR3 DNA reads TGTGCCAGCAGTTACTCGAGTTCAGGGGGCGGCACTGAAGCTTTCTTT. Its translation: CASSYSSSGGGTEAFF.

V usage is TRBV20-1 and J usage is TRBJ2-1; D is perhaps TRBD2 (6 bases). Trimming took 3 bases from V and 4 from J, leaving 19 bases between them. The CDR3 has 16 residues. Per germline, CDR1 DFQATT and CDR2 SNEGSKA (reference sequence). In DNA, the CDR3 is TGCAGTGCTAGTGTCCTTGGGAGGTTGGCGTACAATGAGCAGTTCTTC. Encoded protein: CSASVLGRLAYNEQFF.

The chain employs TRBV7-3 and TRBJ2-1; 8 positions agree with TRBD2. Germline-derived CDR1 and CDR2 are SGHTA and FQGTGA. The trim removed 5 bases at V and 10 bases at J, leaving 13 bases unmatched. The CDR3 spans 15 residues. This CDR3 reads CASSAQAGVMGEQFF. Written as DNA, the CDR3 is TGTGCCAGCAGCGCGCAAGCGGGAGTAATGGGGGAGCAGTTCTTC.

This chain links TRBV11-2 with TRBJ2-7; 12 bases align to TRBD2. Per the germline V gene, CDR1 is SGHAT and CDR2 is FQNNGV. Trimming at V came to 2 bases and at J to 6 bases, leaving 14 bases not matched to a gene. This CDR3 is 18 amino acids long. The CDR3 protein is CASSLLAGGPIGVGEQYF. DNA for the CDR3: TGTGCCAGCAGCTTACTAGCGGGAGGGCCGATTGGGGTAGGCGAGCAGTACTTC.

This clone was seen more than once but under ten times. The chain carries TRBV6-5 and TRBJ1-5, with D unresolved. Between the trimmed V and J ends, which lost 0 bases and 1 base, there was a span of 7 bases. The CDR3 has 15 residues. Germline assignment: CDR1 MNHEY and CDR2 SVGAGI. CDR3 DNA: TGTGCCAGCAGTTACTCCGGCAGGAGCAATCAGCCCCAGCATTTT. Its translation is CASSYSGRSNQPQHF.

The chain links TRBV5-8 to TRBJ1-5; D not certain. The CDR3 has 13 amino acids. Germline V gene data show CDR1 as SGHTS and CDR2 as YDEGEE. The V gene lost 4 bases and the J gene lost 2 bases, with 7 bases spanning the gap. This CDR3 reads CASSTIGNQPQHF. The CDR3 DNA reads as TGTGCCAGCAGCACAATCGGCAATCAGCCCCAGCATTTT.

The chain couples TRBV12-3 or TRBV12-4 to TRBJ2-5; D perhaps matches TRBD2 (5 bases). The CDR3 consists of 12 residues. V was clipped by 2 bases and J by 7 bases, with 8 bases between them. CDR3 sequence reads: CASSLFRGTQYF. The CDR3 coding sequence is TGTGCCAGCAGTTTATTTCGGGGGACCCAGTACTTC.

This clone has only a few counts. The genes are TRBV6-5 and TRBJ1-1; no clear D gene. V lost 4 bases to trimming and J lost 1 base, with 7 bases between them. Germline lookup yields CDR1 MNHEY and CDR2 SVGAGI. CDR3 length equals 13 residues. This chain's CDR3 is CASSLQPNTEAFF. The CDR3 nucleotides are TGTGCCAGCAGTTTACAGCCGAACACTGAAGCTTTCTTT.

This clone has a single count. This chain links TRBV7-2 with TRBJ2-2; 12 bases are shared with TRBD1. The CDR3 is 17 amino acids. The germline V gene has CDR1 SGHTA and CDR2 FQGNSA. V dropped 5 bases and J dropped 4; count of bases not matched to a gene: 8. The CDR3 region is CASSPRGTGGFTGELFF. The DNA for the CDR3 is TGTGCCAGCAGCCCACGGGGGACAGGGGGCTTCACCGGGGAGCTGTTTTTT.